This section outlines one T cell receptor beta chain sequence together with its context. Its antigen is unknown. Base-call qualities are not available, and no considerably larger clone is one nucleotide away. Via the germline V gene, CDR1 is LGHNA and CDR2 YSLEER. The CDR3 has 16 amino acids, counting the end cysteine and phenylalanine. Only the CDR3 portion is preserved as DNA: 48 bases, with reading frame beginning at the first base. V gives up 4 bases and J gives up 1 base, and the segment between their germline ends measures 11 bases. This entry belongs to a study of blood T cell repertoires in COVID-19 (dated by TCRdb to the early 2020s). Looking at the study overall: The collaborator samples originated in the United States, Italy and Spain and spanned the acute and convalescent phases of COVID-19. The material from the prospective study consisted of cDNA or gDNA derived from T cells, B-cell-depleted T cells, or PBMCs. Deeply sampled blood TCRbeta repertoires from subjects exposed to, actively infected with, or recovered from COVID-19 were included in the dataset. The repertoires were released in a freely available public database intended as a resource for research on the immune response to SARS-CoV-2. The samples were drawn from two sources: the first 160 participants of the ongoing ImmuneRACE study, and fewer than 1,500 subjects contributed by 6 global collaborators. Sample metadata almost always included a de-identified subject ID, COVID-19 status, age in years and sex. Where available, HLA class I and class II types were taken from metadata supplied by the sample provider and were not determined by assay-based typing.

Paper-wide results and their limitations: Clinical and demographic metadata were provided uncurated, with the amount varying by source and participant.

In the prospective study, participants were about 18 to 95 years old, resided in about two dozen geographic areas of the United States, and were enrolled through a virtual design. Cohort assignment in the prospective study relied on participant-reported clinical history from a screening survey and a study questionnaire. Mobile phlebotomists in the prospective study collected whole blood, serum and a nasopharyngeal or oropharyngeal swab from every participant. Over a roughly two-month period, participants in the prospective study had the option of providing additional blood draws and questionnaires. Prospective study blood samples were shipped either frozen or at room temperature before DNA extraction. The immunoSEQ Assay, a bias-controlled multiplex PCR, was used to amplify TCRbeta CDR3 regions from genomic DNA. As for the original processing: The number of nucleated cells in each sample was estimated by amplification of reference gene primers within the assay. Sequence reads were collapsed and filtered to measure the absolute abundance of every unique TCRbeta CDR3 rearrangement. For each sample, productive Simpson clonality was calculated as the square root of Simpson's diversity index over productive rearrangements. Here the immuneACCESS table is served through TCRdb, limited to in-frame sequences with V and J called. Missing clones are a known gap in these copies; in checked studies unresolved V genes cover under half, and the rest lacks a known reason. For V, J and clone size, that table is used; D and trimming come from the DNA. The table for this sample lists some 200,000 clones; roughly 85% of them were counted only once. Over 3% of the sample comes from the top ten.

Sample: PBMCs or T cells enriched from blood (not recorded which). The rearrangement joined TRBV4-3 to TRBJ1-6; TRBD1 is a possible D gene, resting on 5 matching bases. This TCR was recovered from a middle-aged woman with acute COVID-19. The sequenced DNA: TGCGCCAGCAGCCTCCTTAGGGGATCCTATAATTCACCCCTCCACTTT. The translation is CASSLLRGSYNSPLHF.